The entry below describes one T cell receptor beta chain. What it binds is not known. TCRdb's table, derived via immunoSEQ multiplex PCR, lists solely in-frame clones and lacks some. This sample has some 55,000 clones; around 90% occur once, and the top ten carry less than 2%. This record belongs to a study of T cell responses to AZD1222 COVID-19 vaccine. After removal of 3 bases from V and 8 bases from J, the junction contained 3 bases not matched to a gene. This CDR3 is 15 amino acids long. The germline gives CDR1 LNHNV, CDR2 YYDKDF (reference sequence). Overall study findings and caveats: Elevations in Spike-specific TCR breadth and depth followed administration of two AZD1222 doses. Nearly half of the spike-specific TCRs reportedly recognize variant regions that carry no mutations. Baseline serostatus was positive in only six AZD1222 recipients.

This sample comprised peripheral blood, obtained on day 0 of AZD1222 vaccination. The source of this sequence is an adult in good health. The J gene is TRBJ1-6, the V gene TRBV15; 11 bases fit TRBD1. CDR3 in DNA: TGTGCCACCAGCAGTGGGGACAGGGGGGATTCACCCCTCCACTTT. Amino acids: CATSSGDRGDSPLHF.